A selection of T cell receptor beta chains follows, all from one sample in a study of cytomegalovirus exposure and HLA in healthy donors. Sequencing used immunoSEQ multiplex PCR; TCRdb keeps in-frame clones, though not all of them. The sample contains about 88,000 clones, 69% of which appear only once. Sequencing input: PBMCs. All receptors derive from a man aged 50 to 60 in good health and CMV-seronegative. Each CDR3 is given with its conserved first and last residue. The D gene is left open where the match is weak. Size is stated for part of the rows, as once, few or many counts, or as a class when the clone is expanded.

>TRBV12-5|TRBJ2-2|TRBD1|NA
TGTGCTAGTGGTTTGACGACAGGGGCCGGGGAGCTGTTTTTT
CASGLTTGAGELFF
>TRBV28|TRBJ1-1|NA|NA
TGTGCCAGCAGTTTAGGCAGGGCGCCGAAAGCTTTCTTT
CASSLGRAPKAFF
>TRBV4-2|TRBJ2-1|NA|once
TGTGCCAGCAGCCAAAGTACGACTAGAAAGTTCTTC
CASSQSTTRKFF
>TRBV19|TRBJ2-1|NA|NA
TGTGCCAGTAGTATTCCTAGAGGCAATGAGCAGTTCTTC
CASSIPRGNEQFF
>TRBV30|TRBJ2-5|TRBD2|once
TGTGCCTGCATTACCGGGGGGGAAACCCAGTACTTC
CACITGGETQYF
>TRBV7-2|TRBJ1-1|TRBD1|NA
TGTGCCAGCAGCCCCGGGACAGGGTCCCGCGAAGCTTTCTTT
CASSPGTGSREAFF
>TRBV5-8|TRBJ2-5|NA|NA
TGTGCCAGCAGCGGGAGCGGGCAAGAGACCCAGTACTTC
CASSGSGQETQYF
>TRBV28|TRBJ1-1|TRBD1|NA
TGTGCCAGCAGTCCAACACAGGGGGCACCTGAAGCTTTCTTT
CASSPTQGAPEAFF
>TRBV4-1|TRBJ1-5|NA|NA
TGCGCCAGCAGCCAAGTCGTGTGGGTACCGGGGCAGCCCCAGCATTTT
CASSQVVWVPGQPQHF
>TRBV29-1|TRBJ2-3|NA|NA
TGCAGCGCCGCCCGGGATACGCAGTATTTT
CSAARDTQYF
>TRBV7-9|TRBJ2-1|TRBD2|NA
TGTGCCAGCAGCCTAGCGGGAGGGAATGAGCAGTTCTTC
CASSLAGGNEQFF
>TRBV11-2|TRBJ1-5|NA|NA
TGTGCCAGCAGGGGGGGGGAGTATCAGCCCCAGCATTTT
CASRGGEYQPQHF
>TRBV7-9|TRBJ1-3|TRBD1|NA
TGTGCCAGCAGCTCCTGGACAGGGCACAGAAACACCATATATTTT
CASSSWTGHRNTIYF
>TRBV7-2|TRBJ2-5|TRBD2|NA
TGTGCCAGCAGCTCCAGAAGGACTAGCGGGACAGCGGGGTGGGAGACCCAGTACTTC
CASSSRRTSGTAGWETQYF
>TRBV30|TRBJ1-2|NA|few
TGTGCCTGGAGCTGGGGGGAAGGCTACACCTTC
CAWSWGEGYTF
>TRBV5-1|TRBJ1-4|TRBD1|NA
TGCGCCAGCAGCTTCCCTCCAGGGGGTACTAATGAAAAACTGTTTTTT
CASSFPPGGTNEKLFF
>TRBV19|TRBJ2-6|TRBD1|NA
TGTGCCAGTAGTAGCCGGGACAGGAGCTCCTCTGGGGCCAACGTCCTGACTTTC
CASSSRDRSSSGANVLTF
>TRBV5-4|TRBJ1-2|NA|NA
TGTGCCAGCAGCTTTGGACAGACGGACGTTAACTATGGCTACACCTTC
CASSFGQTDVNYGYTF
>TRBV28|TRBJ1-4|NA|few
TGTGCCAGCAGTTTGGGGGGGGGTGCTGGGGCTGAAAAACTGTTTTTT
CASSLGGGAGAEKLFF
>TRBV7-8|TRBJ2-2|TRBD2|once
TGTGCCAGCAGCCCTCTAGCGGGGAACACCGGGGAGCTGTTTTTT
CASSPLAGNTGELFF
>TRBV28|TRBJ1-1|NA|NA
TGTGCCAGCAGTTCCCCGAGAATTACAGGGAGGGCTGAAGCTTTCTTT
CASSSPRITGRAEAFF